This is a list of T cell receptor beta chains from one sample in a study of naive and memory T cell subsets. TCRdb used MiXCR to reprocess the UMI-ligation and nested PCR reads, holding one entry per CDR3 protein. The profile shows under 150,000 distinct CDR3 sequences, approximately 20% of them singletons. Sequencing input: naive CD8+ T cells from blood. The source is a human donor in good health. Both conserved end residues are part of each CDR3. Fields, in order: V gene, clone size, CDR3 protein. Expanded clones are given a class, and other clones once, few, many or no size at all.

TRBV6-5,few,CASSYSLAHLENTEAFF
TRBV7-6,few,CASSPSASGNTIYF
TRBV6-2/TRBV6-3,once,CASSYDRERGDTQYF
TRBV6-6,-,CGSGGSLNEQFF
TRBV27,-,CASSPVVGAWAGELFF
TRBV14,-,CASSQGFGVEKLFF
TRBV7-9,-,CASSSELTSYEQYF
TRBV4-3,-,CASSLLFDSGTEYNEQFF
TRBV6-5,few,CASSYSKGFALWF
TRBV27,few,CASSLSPDSVCYEQYF
TRBV7-9,-,CASSFTGEQYF
TRBV19,-,CASSIVDSSNIYEQYF
TRBV20-1,-,CSARLDRGSGNTEAFF
TRBV18,many,CASSPPGGGEKLFF
TRBV19,-,CASSIEDAGGPYEQYF
TRBV12-3/TRBV12-4,-,CASTSALTAGQYF
TRBV20-1,-,CSARERTFSSYEQYF
TRBV6-6,-,CASSSDTSSYEQYF
TRBV7-8,-,CASSLVGDRGLAKNIQYF
TRBV20-1,-,CSAAGTGPINQPQHF
TRBV20-1,-,CSADQGGGAGGYTF
TRBV6-5,-,CASSYLGKLSNQPQHF
TRBV3-1,-,CASSDPGLALAGELFF
TRBV6-6,few,CASSASRPVDGGYTF
TRBV14,few,CASSQRRGFLYEQYF
TRBV5-6,-,CASSFLQISYEQYF
TRBV6-5,-,CASSYRDSQETQYF
TRBV29-1,-,CSVAGTEVEQYF
TRBV4-1,few,CASSQVLRDRDGYTF
TRBV5-1,-,CASSTGTAYEQYF
TRBV15,few,CATSSGLAGETQYF
TRBV13,-,CASSPTTRDGRPEAFF
TRBV7-9,-,CASSFPGPYEQYF
TRBV11-2,few,CASSSGAGETQYF
TRBV7-9,-,CASSPPVDSQRGKLFF
TRBV4-1,few,CASSQVGQSTDTQYF
TRBV27,-,CASSLLPPSRGGYTF
TRBV7-2,-,CASSLDRVTSTDTQYF
TRBV10-3,-,CAISAAEYSNQPQHF
TRBV29-1,few,CSVEDGAGDEQYF
TRBV13,few,CASSSDRGGQPQHF
TRBV28,few,CASSSDRNSNQPQHF
TRBV7-3,few,CASSSPGQGDTYEQYF
TRBV28,-,CASSFPTAVPNQPQHF
TRBV7-2,few,CASNLGGENNEQFF
TRBV5-1,few,CASSLGVGGWEQFF
TRBV6-5,few,CASSYGPFTYEQYF
TRBV28,-,CASSYRTGGVETQYF
TRBV5-1,few,CASSLGEGGHNEQFF
TRBV30,few,CAWSVLAGGIKGETQYF
TRBV20-1,-,CSAREPGQPLEQYF